This is a list of T cell receptor beta chains from one sample in a study of blood T cell repertoires in COVID-19. Sequencing was performed with immunoSEQ multiplex PCR; in TCRdb, only in-frame clones are kept and a portion is missing. The table has about 200,000 clones, about nine tenths seen once. Sample: peripheral blood. The receptors derive from a man in his forties or fifties with acute or convalescent COVID-19. CDR3s include the opening cysteine and the closing phenylalanine or tryptophan. The D gene is left open where the match is weak.

>TRBV10-3|14|TRBJ2-5|.
CAISAGLGEETQYF
TGTGCCATCAGCGCGGGGCTAGGGGAGGAGACCCAGTACTTC
>TRBV2|15|TRBJ1-3|.
CASTLEIRSGNTIYF
TGTGCCAGCACCCTGGAGATCCGCTCTGGAAACACCATATATTTT
>TRBV10-3|13|TRBJ1-2|TRBD1
CAISMDRADGYTF
TGTGCCATCAGCATGGACAGGGCGGATGGCTATACCTTC
>TRBV5-6|15|TRBJ1-6|.
CASSDTGTINSPLHF
TGTGCCAGCAGCGATACCGGGACAATTAATTCACCCCTCCACTTT
>TRBV3-1/TRBV3-2|17|TRBJ2-2|TRBD2
CASSDASGGARTGELFF
TGTGCCAGCAGCGACGCTAGCGGGGGGGCACGCACCGGGGAGCTGTTTTTT
>TRBV12-3/TRBV12-4|13|TRBJ2-1|TRBD1
CATRDRVYNEQFF
TGTGCCACCAGGGACAGGGTTTACAATGAGCAGTTCTTC
>TRBV2|15|TRBJ1-5|.
CASMEGLVTNQPQHF
TGTGCCAGCATGGAGGGCCTCGTGACCAATCAGCCCCAGCATTTT
>TRBV6-5|15|TRBJ2-3|TRBD1
CASRLQGASTDTQYF
TGTGCCAGCAGGCTACAGGGGGCTAGCACAGATACGCAGTATTTT
>TRBV10-3|15|TRBJ1-1|.
CAISESVFRETEAFF
TGTGCCATCAGTGAGTCGGTTTTCAGGGAAACTGAAGCTTTCTTT
>TRBV19|12|TRBJ1-1|TRBD1
CASRDRDTEAFF
TGTGCCAGCCGGGACAGGGACACTGAAGCTTTCTTT